The 30 T cell receptor beta chains in this list originate from one sample, sequenced in a study of T cell responses to AZD1222 COVID-19 vaccine. Using immunoSEQ multiplex PCR, the repertoire was profiled, and TCRdb retains in-frame clones only, with some absent. Here the sample spans over 150,000 clones, about nine tenths being singletons. The sequencing here drew on peripheral blood, taken on day 0 of MenACWY control vaccination. The source is an adult in good health.

The chain couples TRBV18 to TRBJ1-3, with 7 bases lining up with TRBD1. The V segment lost 3 bases and the J segment 4 bases; nucleotides outside the gene matches: 6. CDR1 and CDR2 from the germline V gene are KGHSH and LQKENI. This CDR3 contains 15 residues. The CDR3 sequence: CASSPSGTVGNTIYF. The CDR3 DNA is TGTGCCAGCTCACCTTCAGGGACAGTAGGAAACACCATATATTTT.

This CDR3 is CASSLRPTHSNQPQHF. The DNA for the CDR3 is TGTGCCAGCAGCTTACGGCCAACCCATAGCAATCAGCCCCAGCATTTT. The V and J genes are TRBV12-1 and TRBJ1-5. TRBV12-1 is a recognized pseudogene. CDR3 length equals 16 residues.

The V and J genes are TRBV28 and TRBJ1-1; a weak D match, TRBD1 (5 bases). This CDR3 spans 15 amino acids. V lost 6 bases to trimming and J lost 0 bases, with 14 bases between them. Germline CDR1 MDHEN, CDR2 SYDVKM. The CDR3: CASRPGTAMNTEAFF. CDR3 DNA: TGTGCCAGCAGGCCCGGGACCGCGATGAACACTGAAGCTTTCTTT.

This clone was observed once. CDR3 sequence: CASSLSQGAAFF. Written as DNA, the CDR3 is TGTGCCAGTAGTTTATCACAGGGGGCTGCTTTCTTT. This chain connects TRBV19 to TRBJ1-1; 9 bases align to TRBD1. Germline V CDR1 and CDR2: LNHDA, SQIVND (reference sequence). The junction had 6 bases not matched to a gene; V was cut back by 5 bases and J by 11 bases. This CDR3 is 12 amino acids long.

The chain employs TRBV11-2 and TRBJ2-7; D possibly matches TRBD1 or TRBD2 (5 bases each). The germline V gene encodes CDR1 SGHAT and CDR2 FQNNGV. Trimming left V 1 base short and J 2 bases short, with 12 bases between. The CDR3 loop spans 15 amino acids. The CDR3 sequence is CASSLGASRAYEQYV. Written as DNA, the CDR3 is TGTGCCAGCAGCTTAGGGGCTAGCAGGGCCTACGAGCAGTACGTC.

J is TRBJ2-1 and V is TRBV12-3 or TRBV12-4, with TRBD1 as a possible D gene (6 bases). The V end lost 2 bases, the J end lost 9 bases, and 8 bases lay between the germline ends. The CDR3 runs 12 residues. CDR3 region: CASSLSRGEQFF. The CDR3 DNA is TGTGCCAGCAGTTTATCCAGGGGTGAGCAGTTCTTC.

The genes are TRBV5-4 and TRBJ2-7, with D possibly TRBD1 on 7 matching bases. Germline CDR1 reads SGHNT; CDR2 reads YYREEE (reference sequence). CDR3 length equals 14 residues. The CDR3 protein is CASSLAGQPYEQYV. The CDR3 nucleotides read TGTGCCAGCAGTTTGGCGGGACAGCCCTACGAGCAGTACGTC.

The chain recombines TRBV9 with TRBJ1-1; D uncertain. CDR1 SGDLS and CDR2 YYNGEE come from the germline V gene. V lost 0 bases and J lost 5, with 11 bases in between. The CDR3 is 14 residues long. This CDR3 reads CASSVGFGDTEAFF. CDR3 nucleotides: TGTGCCAGCAGCGTAGGATTCGGGGATACTGAAGCTTTCTTT.

The chain combines TRBV7-9 with TRBJ1-5; D is perhaps TRBD1 (5 bases). CDR1 SEHNR and CDR2 FQNEAQ come from the germline V gene (reference sequence). V was trimmed by 5 bases and J by 5 bases, leaving 7 bases between them. The CDR3 is 12 amino acids. CDR3 in amino acids: CASSEGHQPQHF. The CDR3 region has the DNA TGTGCCAGCAGCGAGGGGCATCAGCCCCAGCATTTT.

The V call is TRBV6-6, the J call TRBJ2-7; TRBD1 matches at 9 bases. CDR1 is MNHNY, CDR2 SVGAGI, per germline (reference sequence). Trimming at V came to 4 bases and at J to 4 bases, leaving 8 bases not matched to a gene. The CDR3 has 15 amino acids. Here the CDR3 reads CASSSFDRGGYEQYF. The CDR3 DNA sequence: TGTGCCAGCAGTTCCTTCGACAGGGGGGGTTACGAGCAGTACTTC.

The V and J genes are TRBV25-1 and TRBJ2-7, with D unresolved. V was cut by 4 bases and J by 0 bases, with 4 bases left in between. Germline V gene data show CDR1 as MGHDK and CDR2 as SYGVNS. CDR3 length: 12 amino acids. The CDR3 is CASSVNSYEQYF. For the CDR3, the DNA is TGTGCCAGCAGTGTAAACTCCTACGAGCAGTACTTC.

The chain combines TRBV18 with TRBJ1-2, with 8 bases lining up with TRBD1. Per germline, CDR1 KGHSH and CDR2 LQKENI. J lost 4 bases, V lost 4 bases, and 2 bases had no gene match. The CDR3 spans 13 residues. CDR3 in DNA: TGTGCCAGCTCACGGACAGGGCTCTATGGCTACACCTTC. Protein: CASSRTGLYGYTF.

The chain carries TRBV6-2 or TRBV6-3 and TRBJ2-1; 9 nucleotides agree with TRBD2. The CDR3 is 14 residues long. Germline assignment: CDR1 MNHEY and CDR2 SVGEGT. Unmatched junction bases numbered 4, after V lost 4 bases and J lost 6 bases. The CDR3 DNA is TGTGCCAGCAGTTCGGGACTAGCTGTCAATGAGCAGTTCTTC. Protein product: CASSSGLAVNEQFF.

The chain employs TRBV9 and TRBJ2-7; D may be TRBD2 (5 bases). Trimming stripped 1 base from V and 0 bases from J, with 11 bases between. Germline CDR1 SGDLS, CDR2 YYNGEE. The CDR3 spans 15 residues. CDR3 DNA sequence: TGTGCCAGCAGCGTACCTAGGACTTTCTCCTACGAGCAGTACGTC. Its protein is CASSVPRTFSYEQYV.

The rearrangement uses TRBV10-3 and TRBJ2-7, with TRBD1 matching over 9 bases. Germline trimming cut 6 bases from V and 3 bases from J; bases unmatched to any gene: 9. CDR1 and CDR2 (germline): ENHRY, SYGVKD. This CDR3 contains 15 residues. CDR3 region: CAISLGQGSLYEQYF. The CDR3 DNA sequence: TGTGCCATCAGCTTGGGACAGGGAAGTCTCTACGAGCAGTACTTC.

This clone has a single count. The chain uses TRBV19 and TRBJ1-6; a possible D gene is TRBD1 (5 bases). The V gene's germline CDR1 is LNHDA and CDR2 SQIVND (reference sequence). The CDR3 has 13 amino acids. V was clipped by 1 base and J by 8 bases, with 6 bases between them. The CDR3 spells CASSIVGDSPLHF. CDR3 sequence (DNA): TGTGCCAGTAGTATAGTAGGGGATTCACCCCTCCACTTT.

The chain recombines TRBV7-6 with TRBJ2-1; the D gene is possibly TRBD1 (6 bases). This CDR3 is 17 amino acids long. Deletions cut 4 bases from V and 4 bases from J, with 20 bases between. In germline, CDR1 is SGHVS, CDR2 FNYEAQ. The CDR3 reads CASSSYSPRGAYNEQFF. For the CDR3, the DNA is TGTGCCAGCAGCTCCTATTCACCCAGGGGCGCTTACAATGAGCAGTTCTTC.

The genes are TRBV7-3 and TRBJ2-1, with D unclear. Per the germline V gene, CDR1 is SGHTA and CDR2 is FQGTGA. This CDR3 comprises 14 residues. Trimming removed 5 bases from V and 4 bases from J, with 12 bases in between. DNA for the CDR3: TGTGCCAGCAGCCTCGGTACCTCATACAATGAGCAGTTCTTC. It specifies CASSLGTSYNEQFF.

CDR3: CASSLLGSGGHLYGYTF. In DNA form, the CDR3 reads TGTGCCAGCAGCTTATTGGGGTCGGGGGGACACCTCTATGGCTACACCTTC. This rearrangement joins TRBV7-2 to TRBJ1-2, with D perhaps TRBD1 (6 bases). CDR1 is SGHTA and CDR2 is FQGNSA in the germline V gene. This CDR3 is 17 amino acids long. Deletions cut 2 bases from V and 4 bases from J, with 20 bases between.

V usage is TRBV10-3 and J usage is TRBJ1-1; 10 nucleotides match TRBD1. Germline V lookup: CDR1 ENHRY, CDR2 SYGVKD. CDR3 length: 15 amino acids. V trimming: 6 bases; J trimming: 6 bases; junction bases outside the gene matches: 10. The CDR3 coding sequence is TGTGCCATCAGCGCAGAGACAGGGGGCGCGTCTGAAGCTTTCTTT. This codes for CAISAETGGASEAFF.

The genes are TRBV20-1 and TRBJ1-1; no clear D. Germline-derived CDR1 and CDR2 are DFQATT and SNEGSKA (reference sequence). Trimming stripped 3 bases from V and 5 bases from J, with 13 bases between. CDR3 length: 13 amino acids. The CDR3 DNA reads TGCAGTGCTAGTCGAGAAGGGAGAACTGAAGCTTTCTTT. Its translation: CSASREGRTEAFF.

The V gene is TRBV5-1, the J gene TRBJ1-2; tentative D call: TRBD1 (5 bases). This CDR3 contains 15 residues. Trimming took off 4 bases at V and 0 bases at J, with 13 bases between the two ends. CDR1 and CDR2 (germline): SGHRS, YFSETQ. This chain's CDR3 is CASSAGAKANYGYTF. The CDR3 DNA follows: TGCGCCAGCAGCGCCGGGGCCAAAGCTAACTATGGCTACACCTTC.

This chain's CDR3 is CATSGTEGTSVGGIQYF. DNA for the CDR3: TGTGCCACCAGTGGCACAGAAGGGACTAGCGTAGGGGGCATTCAGTACTTC. This sequence joins TRBV24-1 and TRBJ2-4; 10 positions match TRBD2. In germline, CDR1 is KGHDR, CDR2 SFDVKD. This CDR3 contains 17 residues. V was clipped by 5 bases and J by 9 bases; unmatched bases: 15.

The chain carries TRBV12-5 and TRBJ1-2; TRBD1 is a possible D gene (6 bases). V lost 1 base and J 8 bases, leaving 14 bases between the germline ends. In germline, CDR1 is LGHNT, CDR2 FRNRAP. The CDR3 totals 14 residues. The CDR3 reads CASGLGKQGGGYTF. DNA for the CDR3: TGTGCTAGTGGTTTGGGGAAACAGGGAGGAGGCTACACCTTC.

This clone was found once. This chain connects TRBV6-5 to TRBJ1-4; 7 bases match TRBD1. The J segment lost 4 bases and the V segment lost 5 bases, leaving 7 bases of the junction unmatched. The CDR3 is 15 amino acids. Germline V gene sequence: CDR1 MNHEY, CDR2 SVGAGI. The CDR3 DNA sequence: TGTGCCAGCAGTCCCCGGGACAGCCTTAATGAAAAACTGTTTTTT. It codes for CASSPRDSLNEKLFF.

This chain connects TRBV6-5 to TRBJ2-3, with no clear D. The CDR3 has 14 residues. Trimming took 6 bases from V and 6 from J, leaving 16 bases between them. In germline, CDR1 is MNHEY, CDR2 SVGAGI. The CDR3 DNA reads TGTGCCAGCAGGACCATTGCAGGTCAGGATACGCAGTATTTT. Translating it yields CASRTIAGQDTQYF.

This chain uses TRBV9 with TRBJ2-3; D call uncertain. The CDR3 is 14 residues long. The germline CDR1 and CDR2 sequences are SGDLS and YYNGEE. V was cut by 3 bases and J by 0 bases, with 8 bases left in between. In nucleotides, the CDR3 is TGTGCCAGCAGCGCTCTAATTAGCACAGATACGCAGTATTTT. This encodes CASSALISTDTQYF.

The chain links TRBV12-5 to TRBJ1-2; D remains unclear. This CDR3 has 14 amino acids. CDR1 is LGHNT and CDR2 is FRNRAP in the germline V gene. Trimming removed 1 base at V and 3 bases at J, with 9 bases between. This chain's CDR3 is CASGLELKYYGYTF. CDR3 coding DNA: TGTGCTAGTGGTTTGGAACTGAAGTACTATGGCTACACCTTC.

This clone occurred a few times. The V and J genes are TRBV5-1 and TRBJ2-2; no firm D call. CDR3 length: 15 amino acids. The V end lost 4 bases, the J end lost 5 bases, and 15 bases lay between the germline ends. Germline values: CDR1 SGHRS, CDR2 YFSETQ. The DNA for the CDR3 is TGCGCCAGCAGCGGAACCACAGTTGAAACCGGGGAGCTGTTTTTT. It specifies CASSGTTVETGELFF.

The table lists this clone with a count of one. V is TRBV21-1 and J is TRBJ1-5. TRBV21-1 has pseudogene status. CDR3 length: 16 amino acids. The CDR3 nucleotides are TGTGCCAGCAGCAAGGCGCGGGGGAAAGGCAATCAGCCCCAGCATTTT. It translates to CASSKARGKGNQPQHF.